This T cell receptor (beta chain) was obtained from a study of blood T cell repertoires in COVID-19 (TCRdb year 2020). Describing the broader study: Samples from collaborators originated in the United States, Italy and Spain and spanned both the acute and convalescent phases of COVID-19. The prospective study material was composed of cDNA or gDNA derived from T cells, B-cell-depleted T cells, or PBMCs. Subjects who had been exposed to COVID-19, were actively infected with it, or had recovered from it provided the deeply sampled blood TCRbeta repertoires that made up the dataset. The repertoires were released in a freely available public database intended as a resource for research on the immune response to SARS-CoV-2. The samples were drawn from the first 160 participants of the ongoing ImmuneRACE study and from under 1,500 subjects provided by 6 global collaborators. A de-identified subject ID, COVID-19 status, age in years and sex were almost always included in the sample metadata. Where HLA class I and class II types were available, the types were taken from metadata supplied by the sample provider, not from assay-based typing.

Overall study results and their limits: The amount of clinical and demographic metadata varied by source and participant and was provided uncurated.

The germline V gene provides CDR1 KGHSH and CDR2 LQKENI. At the junction V is shortened by 3 bases and J by 6 bases, with 8 bases in between. Counted from cysteine to phenylalanine, this CDR3 has 12 amino acids. CDR3 DNA is the only sequence kept; it has 36 bases, read in frame from the first base. TCRbeta CDR3 regions were amplified from genomic DNA by means of the immunoSEQ Assay, a bias-controlled multiplex PCR. On the study's bioinformatics: The number of nucleated cells in each sample was estimated by amplification of reference gene primers within the assay. To quantify the absolute abundance of each unique TCRbeta CDR3 rearrangement, sequence reads were collapsed and filtered. Productive Simpson clonality was computed per sample as the square root of Simpson's diversity index over productive rearrangements. Imported from immuneACCESS, the table was reduced by TCRdb to in-frame sequences with V and J called. These copies leave out some clones; in studies compared against another copy, an unresolved V gene accounts for under half, and the cause of the remainder is not known. That table supplies the V and J calls and clone size; D and trimming were determined from the DNA. In this sample the table shows approximately 320,000 clones, about 91% of which occur a single time. The ten largest clones represent more than 8.5% of the sample.

With respect to this clone: This receptor's antigen is unknown. Base qualities are missing; no much larger clone stands one base away.

Participants in the prospective study were aged 18 to 89 years, lived in 24 United States geographic areas, and enrolled through a virtual design. To assign participants to cohorts, the prospective study relied on clinical history that participants themselves reported in a screening survey and a study questionnaire. Recovered participants in ImmuneRACE Cohort 3 were defined as having two consecutive negative NP/OP PCR tests, clearance from a healthcare professional, or resolution of symptoms. In the prospective study, mobile phlebotomists collected whole blood, serum and a nasopharyngeal or oropharyngeal swab from each participant. Participants in the prospective study had the option to provide additional blood draws and questionnaires over an approximately 2-month period. Blood samples from the prospective study were shipped frozen or at room temperature prior to DNA extraction.

This clonotype was sampled from a woman under 30 who had recovered from COVID-19. Input material: PBMCs or T cells enriched from blood (not recorded which). Rearrangement joined TRBV18 to TRBJ1-1; TRBD1 is perhaps the D gene, given 6 matching bases. The nucleotide sequence is given as TGTGCCAGCTCACCGGGGGCCTCTGAAGCTTTCTTT. Its amino acids are CASSPGASEAFF.